These 19 T cell receptor beta chains came from one sample sequenced in a study of tumor-infiltrating lymphocytes in localized non-small cell lung cancer. Profiled with immunoSEQ multiplex PCR; TCRdb holds only in-frame clones, not every one. The sample has about 16,000 clones; 55% to 75% are singletons. Sequencing was done on a sample of lung tumor tissue. These receptor sequences come from a human donor with non-small cell lung cancer.

The chain carries TRBV14 and TRBJ2-2; TRBD1 aligns across 12 bases. Germline loops: CDR1 SGHDN, CDR2 FVKESK. With V trimmed by 0 bases and J by 6 bases, 20 bases remained unmatched. CDR3 length: 22 residues. CDR3 sequence: CASSQDSQGTGGYLAPPGELFF. CDR3 in DNA: TGTGCCAGCAGCCAAGATTCCCAGGGGACAGGGGGCTATTTAGCCCCTCCCGGGGAGCTGTTTTTT. The full variable domain, completed using reference TRBV14 and TRBJ2-2, is EAGVTQFPSHSVIEKGQTVTLRCDPISGHDNLYWYRRVMGKEIKFLLHFVKESKQDESGMPNNRFLAERTGGTYSTLKVQPAELEDSGVYFCASSQDSQGTGGYLAPPGELFFGEGSRLTVL.

By share, this clone counts as medium-sized. The chain uses TRBV20-1 and TRBJ1-1; the D is unclear. The germline V gene encodes CDR1 DFQATT and CDR2 SNEGSKA (reference sequence). V lost 3 bases and J 7 bases, leaving 9 bases between the germline ends. The CDR3 is made up of 11 amino acids. The chain's CDR3 is CSARGAVEAFF. CDR3 nucleotide sequence: TGCAGTGCTAGGGGAGCCGTTGAAGCTTTCTTT.

This chain links TRBV13 with TRBJ2-7, with a possible D match to TRBD2 (5 bases). V gave up 3 bases and J gave up 7 bases, with 10 bases separating them. Germline V lookup: CDR1 PRHDT, CDR2 FYEKMQ (reference sequence). The CDR3 totals 12 residues. The CDR3 DNA reads TGTGCCAGCAGCTTCGAAAGGAGGGAGCAGTACTTC. As protein: CASSFERREQYF.

CDR3 DNA: TGTGCCAGTCGCAACGGGGGGGTGTCAAATTCACCCCTCCACTTT. Protein sequence: CASRNGGVSNSPLHF. The chain recombines TRBV2 with TRBJ1-6; TRBD1 is a possible D gene (5 bases). CDR1 SNHLY and CDR2 FYNNEI come from the germline V gene. The V and J ends lost 9 bases and 7 bases respectively, with 19 bases between them. The CDR3 sequence is 15 residues long.

This clone came up once. This rearrangement joins TRBV14 to TRBJ2-1, with TRBD2 identical over 13 bases. Losses at the gene ends were 4 bases for V and 9 bases for J; bases not matched to a gene: 6. Looked up from germline, CDR1 is SGHDN and CDR2 is FVKESK. This CDR3 is built from 15 residues. The CDR3 bases are TGTGCCAGCAGCCTTGGACTAGCGGGAGAGGGTGAGCAGTTCTTC. This translates into CASSLGLAGEGEQFF. The variable domain in full, completed from reference TRBV14 and TRBJ2-1, reads EAGVTQFPSHSVIEKGQTVTLRCDPISGHDNLYWYRRVMGKEIKFLLHFVKESKQDESGMPNNRFLAERTGGTYSTLKVQPAELEDSGVYFCASSLGLAGEGEQFFGPGTRLTVL.

The chain carries TRBV28 and TRBJ1-2; 7 bases align to TRBD1. Germline V gene lookup returns CDR1 MDHEN and CDR2 SYDVKM. V was pared by 7 bases and J by 3 bases, with 8 bases of the junction left unmatched. The CDR3 loop spans 14 amino acids. CDR3 DNA sequence: TGTGCCAGCAAAACGACAGGGACCTACTATGGCTACACCTTC. Protein product: CASKTTGTYYGYTF.

This clone came up a few times. The V call is TRBV9, the J call TRBJ1-2; D is possibly TRBD1 (5 bases). This CDR3 contains 14 residues. The germline CDR1 and CDR2 sequences are SGDLS and YYNGEE. With 1 base removed from V and 8 bases from J, the gap between germline ends came to 15 bases. CDR3: CASSVYDSQPGYTF. Written as DNA, the CDR3 is TGTGCCAGCAGCGTATACGACAGCCAGCCGGGCTACACCTTC.

This sequence joins TRBV10-1 and TRBJ1-5; no reliable D call. Deletions cut 7 bases from V and 2 bases from J, with 15 bases between. Germline V gene sequence: CDR1 WNHNN, CDR2 SYGVQD (reference sequence). The CDR3 loop spans 15 amino acids. The CDR3 sequence is CASTSEQVRNQPQHF. The CDR3 region has the DNA TGCGCCAGCACCTCGGAGCAGGTACGCAATCAGCCCCAGCATTTT.

This chain joins TRBV7-9 and TRBJ2-7, with 7 bases identical to TRBD1. The CDR3 runs to 14 residues. With V trimmed by 8 bases and J by 2 bases, 9 bases remained unmatched. CDR1 and CDR2 (germline): SEHNR, FQNEAQ (reference sequence). In nucleotides, the CDR3 is TGTGCCAGCGGACGATGGGACAGCCCCTACGAGCAGTACTTC. This translates into CASGRWDSPYEQYF.

This clone is medium-sized (0.01 to 0.1%). The V and J genes are TRBV7-9 and TRBJ2-1, with D maybe TRBD1 (6 bases). V shed 5 bases and J shed 7 bases, with 12 bases lying between them. Germline CDR1 is SEHNR and CDR2 is FQNEAQ (reference sequence). This CDR3 spans 13 amino acids. The CDR3 nucleotides read TGTGCCAGCAGCGTAATAGGGGGAAATGAGCAGTTCTTC. It yields the protein CASSVIGGNEQFF.

This clone was seen more than once but under ten times. The rearrangement uses TRBV5-8 and TRBJ2-5; 8 nucleotides line up with TRBD2. CDR3 length: 16 amino acids. Germline lookup yields CDR1 SGHTS and CDR2 YDEGEE. V trimming: 1 base; J trimming: 4 bases; junction bases outside the gene matches: 9. Here the CDR3 reads CASSLRAGGRGETQYF. In DNA form, the CDR3 reads TGTGCCAGCAGCTTGCGCGCGGGAGGAAGAGGAGAGACCCAGTACTTC. The whole variable domain, filled in from reference TRBV5-8 and TRBJ2-5, reads EAGVTQSPTHLIKTRGQQATLRCSPISGHTSVYWYQQALGLGLQFLLWYDEGEERNRGNFPPRFSGRQFPNYSSELNVNALELEDSALYLCASSLRAGGRGETQYFGPGTRLLVL.

The rearrangement joins TRBV4-2 to TRBJ2-5; 7 bases agree with TRBD2. J gave up 5 bases and V 1 base, and 4 bases lay outside the gene matches. CDR3 length equals 14 residues. Per germline, CDR1 LGHNA and CDR2 YNFKEQ. In DNA, the CDR3 is TGTGCCAGCAGCCAAGTAGAGGGAGGGGAGACCCAGTACTTC. Translated, it gives CASSQVEGGETQYF.

V usage is TRBV5-6 and J usage is TRBJ1-1; D uncertain. Germline V lookup: CDR1 SGHDT, CDR2 YYEEEE. V was trimmed by 1 base and J by 1 base, leaving 11 bases between them. CDR3 length: 15 amino acids. The CDR3, as DNA: TGTGCCAGCAGCTTGAGCCGGGCCCCGAACACTGAAGCTTTCTTT. This translates into CASSLSRAPNTEAFF.

The rearrangement links TRBV6-1 to TRBJ1-1; tentatively, D is TRBD1 (5 bases). The V gene's germline CDR1 is MNHNS and CDR2 SASEGT. Trimming pared 5 bases from V and 7 bases from J, leaving 8 bases between. The CDR3 runs 11 residues. In DNA form, the CDR3 reads TGTGCCAGCAGTAAACAGGTTGAAGCTTTCTTT. This codes for CASSKQVEAFF.

This rearrangement joins TRBV5-1 to TRBJ2-1; D remains ambiguous. This CDR3 comprises 14 residues. From germline, CDR1 is SGHRS and CDR2 YFSETQ. With 0 bases removed from V and 7 bases from J, the gap between germline ends came to 11 bases. DNA of the CDR3: TGCGCCAGCAGCTTGGGCGGCGACGGGAATGAGCAGTTCTTC. Encoded protein: CASSLGGDGNEQFF.

This clone was detected only once. This chain links TRBV6-5 with TRBJ2-1; D is uncertain. Germline assignment: CDR1 MNHEY and CDR2 SVGAGI. The CDR3 contains 14 residues. The V end lost 6 bases, the J end lost 9 bases, and 18 bases lay between the germline ends. The CDR3 sequence is CASSSAGGYGEQFF. CDR3 sequence (DNA): TGTGCCAGCAGCTCCGCTGGCGGTTATGGTGAGCAGTTCTTC.

The chain couples TRBV30 to TRBJ2-4; 11 bases are a match to TRBD1. The CDR3 length is 16 residues. The ends lost 2 bases at V and 3 bases at J; junction bases unmatched: 6. Germline V gives CDR1 GTSNPN, CDR2 SVGIG (reference sequence). The CDR3 DNA follows: TGTGCCTGGAGTCCACGGGACAGGGGGGTCAAAAACATTCAGTACTTC. It codes for CAWSPRDRGVKNIQYF.

In DNA form, the CDR3 reads TGCAGCGTAGTTGACAGCAATCAGCCCCAGCATTTT. Translating gives CSVVDSNQPQHF. V and J are TRBV29-1 and TRBJ1-5; D gene uncertain. Trimming removed 6 bases at V and 1 base at J, with 7 bases between. This CDR3 spans 12 amino acids. The germline V gene has CDR1 SQVTM and CDR2 ANQGSEA.

V usage is TRBV7-8 and J usage is TRBJ2-3; D not certain. Trimming shortened V by 5 bases and J by 4 bases, and 7 bases separated the two germline ends. The CDR3 has 12 amino acids. Germline V gene data show CDR1 as SGHVS and CDR2 as FQNEAQ. The CDR3 here is CASSPFSDTQYF. Here the CDR3 DNA reads TGTGCCAGCAGCCCCTTCTCAGATACGCAGTATTTT.